These 15 T cell receptor beta chains were all obtained from the same sample, sequenced in a study of a mutant IDH1 vaccine in newly diagnosed glioma. TCRdb's table, derived via immunoSEQ multiplex PCR, lists solely in-frame clones and lacks some. The data contain 110,000 or so clones, around 90% of them singletons. Their cognate antigens are unknown. Time point defined: week 11, during vaccination. The content of each vaccine dose was 300 ug of mutant IDH1 20-mer peptide, and topical imiquimod accompanied it. The sample here was PBMCs, taken from a glioma patient whose treatment included an IDH1 peptide vaccine. Receptors were obtained from a woman between 50 and 59 years old with glioma.

The chain links TRBV7-2 to TRBJ2-4; D is possibly TRBD1 or TRBD2 (6 bases each). The CDR3 is made up of 16 amino acids. Germline-derived CDR1 and CDR2 are SGHTA and FQGNSA. Trimming left V 5 bases short and J 6 bases short, with 20 bases between. The DNA of the CDR3 is TGTGCCAGCAGCCCGTCGCCGGGGGCAGATAGAAACATTCAGTACTTC. Residues: CASSPSPGADRNIQYF.

The rearrangement uses TRBV28 and TRBJ1-5; maybe TRBD1 (6 bases). The CDR3 totals 13 residues. Trimming removed 6 bases from V and 5 bases from J, with 11 bases in between. Germline lookup yields CDR1 MDHEN and CDR2 SYDVKM. The CDR3 here is CASSRDNHQPQHF. The CDR3 DNA reads as TGTGCCAGCAGCCGGGACAACCATCAGCCCCAGCATTTT.

This clone was detected only once. The chain has TRBV6-6 and TRBJ1-5; tentatively, D is TRBD1 (6 bases). V was shortened by 2 bases and J by 2 bases, with 10 bases between the two germline ends. From germline, CDR1 is MNHNY and CDR2 SVGAGI (reference sequence). This CDR3 spans 15 amino acids. This CDR3 reads CASSYLQGGNQPQHF. CDR3 coding DNA: TGTGCCAGCAGTTACCTACAGGGTGGCAATCAGCCCCAGCATTTT.

The chain joins TRBV19 to TRBJ1-5; tentative D call: TRBD1 (5 bases). V lost 2 bases, J lost 1 base, and 9 bases lay in between. This CDR3 is 15 amino acids long. Germline loops: CDR1 LNHDA, CDR2 SQIVND (reference sequence). The CDR3 sequence is CASSIQGGSNQPQHF. CDR3 DNA: TGTGCCAGTAGTATACAGGGAGGGAGCAATCAGCCCCAGCATTTT.

This chain connects TRBV7-9 to TRBJ2-3, with 10 bases fitting TRBD2. The CDR3 runs to 17 residues. From germline, CDR1 is SEHNR and CDR2 FQNEAQ (reference sequence). With 5 bases clipped from V and 4 bases from J, the junction kept 12 bases outside the gene matches. CDR3 DNA: TGTGCCAGCAGCCCAAGGGGGAGCGGGAGGGCCGCAGATACGCAGTATTTT. This sequence encodes CASSPRGSGRAADTQYF.

The genes are TRBV28 and TRBJ2-5; 9 positions match TRBD1. CDR1 and CDR2 (germline): MDHEN, SYDVKM. V dropped 2 bases and J dropped 5; count of bases not matched to a gene: 6. The CDR3 runs 15 residues. The CDR3 here is CASSLAGTGWETQYF. The CDR3 DNA sequence: TGTGCCAGCAGTTTAGCCGGGACAGGGTGGGAGACCCAGTACTTC. The full variable domain, its missing parts supplied by reference TRBV28 and TRBJ2-5, is DVKVTQSSRYLVKRTGEKVFLECVQDMDHENMFWYRQDPGLGLRLIYFSYDVKMKEKGDIPEGYSVSREKKERFSLILESASTNQTSMYLCASSLAGTGWETQYFGPGTRLLVL.

CDR3 region: CASSALAGSYNEQFF. The CDR3, as DNA: TGTGCCAGCAGTGCCCTAGCGGGATCTTACAATGAGCAGTTCTTC. The chain couples TRBV2 to TRBJ2-1; 9 bases align to TRBD2. Germline trimming cut 4 bases from V and 4 bases from J; bases unmatched to any gene: 5. This CDR3 has 15 amino acids. Germline-derived CDR1 and CDR2 are SNHLY and FYNNEI.

In regard to this clone: One junction end does not reproduce the germline sequence, and a read error may be involved. The rearrangement links TRBV29-1 to TRBJ2-7; 13 bases align to TRBD2. The CDR3 sequence is 15 residues long. The V gene's germline CDR1 is SQVTM and CDR2 ANQGSEA. In nucleotides, the CDR3 is TGCAGCGTCGAAGGGACTAGCGGGGAGCGGGGCGAGCAGTACTTC. Protein: CSVEGTSGERGEQYF.

V gene TRBV5-8 combines with J gene TRBJ1-5; the match to TRBD1 covers 7 bases. Germline V gene lookup returns CDR1 SGHTS and CDR2 YDEGEE. V lost 0 bases, J lost 7 bases, and 7 bases stayed unmatched. This CDR3 region has 15 residues. The CDR3 DNA sequence: TGTGCCAGCAGCTTGGCCGAGGGGGCGGGACAGCCCCAGCATTTT. Protein sequence: CASSLAEGAGQPQHF.

This clone has a handful of counts. Here the CDR3 DNA reads TGCAGCGTTGGAGCAGGGGACGCCACTGAAGCTTTCTTT. Translating gives CSVGAGDATEAFF. J is TRBJ1-1 and V is TRBV29-1, with D possibly being TRBD1 (6 bases). V was pared by 4 bases and J by 4 bases, with 13 bases between. Per the germline V gene, CDR1 is SQVTM and CDR2 is ANQGSEA. CDR3 length equals 13 residues.

This clone was detected a few times. The V gene is TRBV5-5, the J gene TRBJ2-7, with TRBD2 as a possible D gene (6 bases). Germline V gene lookup returns CDR1 SGHKS and CDR2 YYEKEE (reference sequence). The CDR3 runs to 16 residues. V was shortened by 0 bases and J by 3 bases, with 16 bases between the two germline ends. CDR3 sequence: CASSLGALRRGYEQYF. The CDR3 region has the DNA TGTGCCAGCAGCTTGGGGGCCCTTCGGAGGGGCTACGAGCAGTACTTC.

The V gene is TRBV7-8, the J gene TRBJ1-3; D may be TRBD1 (5 bases). Germline V lookup: CDR1 SGHVS, CDR2 FQNEAQ. Trimming cost V 0 bases and J 0 bases, with 9 bases left between them. This CDR3 has 16 amino acids. CDR3 nucleotide sequence: TGTGCCAGCAGCTTAGCTTGGGGGGGCTCTGGAAACACCATATATTTT. It is translated as CASSLAWGGSGNTIYF.

The gene calls are TRBV9 and TRBJ2-1; D is uncertain. The CDR3 is 13 residues long. The V gene lost 7 bases and the J gene lost 4 bases, with 12 bases spanning the gap. Germline CDR1 is SGDLS and CDR2 is YYNGEE. The CDR3 reads CASGRAKYNEQFF. The CDR3 nucleotides are TGTGCCAGCGGACGGGCCAAATACAATGAGCAGTTCTTC.

V is TRBV4-1 and J is TRBJ2-7; 8 bases are a match to TRBD1. Germline V gives CDR1 MGHRA, CDR2 YSYEKL. CDR3 size: 17 residues. V gave up 1 base and J gave up 0 bases; unmatched junction bases: 8. The CDR3 DNA follows: TGCGCCAGCAGCCAAGCAGGGGGCCCCCCCCTCTCCTACGAGCAGTACTTC. Amino acids: CASSQAGGPPLSYEQYF.

The gene calls are TRBV28 and TRBJ1-4; D unresolved. V was pared by 3 bases and J by 5 bases, with 22 bases between. This CDR3 comprises 18 residues. Germline CDR1 is MDHEN and CDR2 is SYDVKM. CDR3 region: CASSFQSLWRKGNEKLFF. The CDR3 DNA reads TGTGCCAGCAGTTTTCAGTCCCTCTGGAGGAAAGGGAATGAAAAACTGTTTTTT.